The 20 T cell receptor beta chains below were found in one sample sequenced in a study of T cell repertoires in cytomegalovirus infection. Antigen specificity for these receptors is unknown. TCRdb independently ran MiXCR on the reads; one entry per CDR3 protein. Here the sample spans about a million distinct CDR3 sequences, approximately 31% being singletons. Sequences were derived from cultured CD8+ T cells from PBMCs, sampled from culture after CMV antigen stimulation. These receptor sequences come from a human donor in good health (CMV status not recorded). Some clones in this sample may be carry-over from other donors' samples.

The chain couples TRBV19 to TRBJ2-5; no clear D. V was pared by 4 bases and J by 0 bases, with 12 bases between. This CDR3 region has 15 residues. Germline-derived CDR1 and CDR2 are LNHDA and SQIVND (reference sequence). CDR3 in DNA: TGTGCCAGTAGTACCCCGGGCGGCGACCAAGAGACCCAGTACTTC. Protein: CASSTPGGDQETQYF.

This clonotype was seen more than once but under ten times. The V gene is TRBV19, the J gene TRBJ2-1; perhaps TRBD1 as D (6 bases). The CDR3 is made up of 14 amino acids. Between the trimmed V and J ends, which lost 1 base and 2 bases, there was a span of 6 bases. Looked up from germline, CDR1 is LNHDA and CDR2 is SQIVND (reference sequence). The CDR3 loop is CASSIGQAYNEQFF. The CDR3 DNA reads TGTGCCAGTAGTATAGGACAGGCCTACAATGAGCAGTTCTTC.

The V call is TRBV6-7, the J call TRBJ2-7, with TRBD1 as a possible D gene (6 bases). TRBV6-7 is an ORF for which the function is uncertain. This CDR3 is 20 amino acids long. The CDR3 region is CASSPRVRQETLPFTYGQYV. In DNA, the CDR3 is TGTGCCAGCAGTCCGAGGGTCCGACAGGAAACCCTGCCGTTCACCTACGGGCAGTACGTC.

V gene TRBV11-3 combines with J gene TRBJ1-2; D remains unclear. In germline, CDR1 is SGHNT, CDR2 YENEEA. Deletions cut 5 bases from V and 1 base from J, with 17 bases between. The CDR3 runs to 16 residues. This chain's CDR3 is CASSLNVKGFNYGYTF. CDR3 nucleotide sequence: TGTGCCAGCAGCCTTAATGTAAAGGGTTTTAACTATGGCTACACCTTC.

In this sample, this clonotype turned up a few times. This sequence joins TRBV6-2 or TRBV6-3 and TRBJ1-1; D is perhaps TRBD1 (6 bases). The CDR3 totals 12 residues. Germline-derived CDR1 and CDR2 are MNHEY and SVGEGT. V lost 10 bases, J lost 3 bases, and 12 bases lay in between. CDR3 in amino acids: CAIRGRYTEAFF. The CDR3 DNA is TGTGCCATCAGGGGCAGATACACTGAAGCTTTCTTT.

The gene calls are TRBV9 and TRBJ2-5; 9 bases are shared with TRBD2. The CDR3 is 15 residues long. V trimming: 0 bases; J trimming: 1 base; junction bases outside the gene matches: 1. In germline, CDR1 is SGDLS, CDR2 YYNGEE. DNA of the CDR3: TGTGCCAGCAGCGTAGTAGCGGGGGTCCAAGAGACCCAGTACTTC. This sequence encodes CASSVVAGVQETQYF.

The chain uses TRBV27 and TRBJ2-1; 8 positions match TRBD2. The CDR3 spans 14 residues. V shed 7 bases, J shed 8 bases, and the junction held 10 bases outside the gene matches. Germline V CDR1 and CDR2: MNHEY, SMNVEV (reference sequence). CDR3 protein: CASTRLAPEDEQFF. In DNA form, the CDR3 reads TGTGCCAGCACCCGACTAGCGCCCGAGGATGAGCAGTTCTTC.

The CDR3 sequence is CASSFDFMNTEAFF. As DNA, the CDR3 is TGTGCCAGCAGTTTCGATTTCATGAACACTGAAGCTTTCTTT. The chain has TRBV12-3 or TRBV12-4 and TRBJ1-1; D not resolved. There are 14 residues in the CDR3. V was trimmed by 3 bases and J by 0 bases, leaving 8 bases between them.

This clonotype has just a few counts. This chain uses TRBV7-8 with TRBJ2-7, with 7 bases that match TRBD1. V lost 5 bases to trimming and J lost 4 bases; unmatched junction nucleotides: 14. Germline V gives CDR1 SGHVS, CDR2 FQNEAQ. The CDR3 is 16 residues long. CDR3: CASSPKGALDTYEQYF. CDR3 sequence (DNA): TGTGCCAGCAGCCCGAAGGGGGCGTTGGATACTTACGAGCAGTACTTC.

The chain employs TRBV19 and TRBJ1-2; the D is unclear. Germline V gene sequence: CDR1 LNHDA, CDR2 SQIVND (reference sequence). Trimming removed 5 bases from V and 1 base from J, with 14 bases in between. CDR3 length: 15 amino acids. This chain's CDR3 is CASSFTRNLNYGYTF. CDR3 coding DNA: TGTGCCAGTAGTTTTACCAGGAACCTTAACTATGGCTACACCTTC.

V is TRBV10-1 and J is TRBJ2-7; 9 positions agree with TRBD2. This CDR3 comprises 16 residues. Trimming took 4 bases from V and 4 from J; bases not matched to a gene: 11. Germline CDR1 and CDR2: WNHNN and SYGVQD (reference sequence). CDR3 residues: CASSGPTDSGGYEQYF. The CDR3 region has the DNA TGCGCCAGCAGTGGGCCGACTGATAGCGGGGGATACGAGCAGTACTTC.

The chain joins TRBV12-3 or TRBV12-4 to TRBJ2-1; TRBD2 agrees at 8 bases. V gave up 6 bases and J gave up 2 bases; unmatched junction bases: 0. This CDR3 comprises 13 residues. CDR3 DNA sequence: TGTGCCAGCAGGCGGGGGGCCTACAATGAGCAGTTCTTC. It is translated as CASRRGAYNEQFF.

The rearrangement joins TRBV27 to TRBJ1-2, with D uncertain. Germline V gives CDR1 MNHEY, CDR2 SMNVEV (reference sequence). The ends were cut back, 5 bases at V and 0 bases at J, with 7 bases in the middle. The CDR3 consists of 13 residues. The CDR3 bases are TGTGCCAGCAGTCAGTTAGCTAACTATGGCTACACCTTC. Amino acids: CASSQLANYGYTF.

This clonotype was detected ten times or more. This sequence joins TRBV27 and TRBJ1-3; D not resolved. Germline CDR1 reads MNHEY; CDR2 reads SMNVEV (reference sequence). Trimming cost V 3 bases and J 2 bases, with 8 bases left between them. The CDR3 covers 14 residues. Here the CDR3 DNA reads TGTGCCAGCAGTTTCTCGGGGACTGGAAACACCATATATTTT. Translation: CASSFSGTGNTIYF.

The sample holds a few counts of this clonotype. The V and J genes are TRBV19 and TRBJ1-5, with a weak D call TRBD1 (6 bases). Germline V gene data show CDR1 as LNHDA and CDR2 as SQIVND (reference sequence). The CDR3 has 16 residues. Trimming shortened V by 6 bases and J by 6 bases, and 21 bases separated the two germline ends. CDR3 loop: CASSPQVQGGGQPQHF. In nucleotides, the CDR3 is TGTGCCAGTAGCCCCCAGGTCCAAGGGGGGGGTCAGCCCCAGCATTTT.

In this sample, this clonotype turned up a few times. CDR3 in amino acids: CAILTELTYEQYF. The CDR3 nucleotides are TGTGCCATCCTGACGGAATTGACCTACGAGCAGTACTTC. The chain links TRBV10-3 to TRBJ2-7; no firm D call. V lost 8 bases and J lost 2, with 13 bases in between. Germline values: CDR1 ENHRY, CDR2 SYGVKD. CDR3 length: 13 amino acids.

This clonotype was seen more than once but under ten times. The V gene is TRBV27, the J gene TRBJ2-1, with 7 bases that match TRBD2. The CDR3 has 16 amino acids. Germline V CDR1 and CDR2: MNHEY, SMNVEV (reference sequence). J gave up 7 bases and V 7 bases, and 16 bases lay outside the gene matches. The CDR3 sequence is CASTLLWGGSGNEQFF. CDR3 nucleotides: TGTGCCAGCACCCTACTCTGGGGAGGGTCCGGGAATGAGCAGTTCTTC.

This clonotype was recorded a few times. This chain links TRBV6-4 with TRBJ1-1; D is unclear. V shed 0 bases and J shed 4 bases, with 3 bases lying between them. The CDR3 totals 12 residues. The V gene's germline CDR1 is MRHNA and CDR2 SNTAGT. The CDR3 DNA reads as TGTGCCAGCAGTGACTCTTCCACTGAAGCTTTCTTT. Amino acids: CASSDSSTEAFF.

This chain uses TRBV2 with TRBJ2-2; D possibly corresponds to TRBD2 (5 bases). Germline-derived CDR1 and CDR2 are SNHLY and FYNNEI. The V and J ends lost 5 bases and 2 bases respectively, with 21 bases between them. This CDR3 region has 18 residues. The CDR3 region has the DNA TGTGCCAGCAGTAGTAGGCTGGGAGCGAGCACTAACACCGGGGAGCTGTTTTTT. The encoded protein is CASSSRLGASTNTGELFF.

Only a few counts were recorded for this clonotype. CDR3 nucleotide sequence: TGTGCCAGCAGTTACCACAGGGGTACGGACGAGCAGTACGTC. Amino acid sequence: CASSYHRGTDEQYV. V usage is TRBV6-6 and J usage is TRBJ2-7; 7 nucleotides agree with TRBD1. V gave up 2 bases and J gave up 5 bases; unmatched junction bases: 6. This CDR3 comprises 14 residues. Germline assignment: CDR1 MNHNY and CDR2 SVGAGI (reference sequence).